A single sample gave rise to the 23 T cell receptor beta chains below, sequenced in a study of T cell responses to AZD1222 COVID-19 vaccine. The method was immunoSEQ multiplex PCR; TCRdb's version includes in-frame clones alone and lacks a portion of them. This table holds 55,000 to 65,000 clones, 85% to 90% found once. This material consisted of peripheral blood, taken on day 0 of AZD1222 vaccination. The receptors derive from an adult in good health.

DNA of the CDR3: TGTGCCAGCAGCTTAGAAGTCCCGGGCACAAATTCACCCCTCCACTTT. It yields the protein CASSLEVPGTNSPLHF. This chain connects TRBV7-6 to TRBJ1-6; D is undetermined. The ends were cut back, 1 base at V and 7 bases at J, with 14 bases in the middle. From germline, CDR1 is SGHVS and CDR2 FNYEAQ. CDR3 length equals 16 residues.

The chain carries TRBV19 and TRBJ1-6, with 9 nucleotides matching TRBD1. Germline assignment: CDR1 LNHDA and CDR2 SQIVND (reference sequence). The trim removed 7 bases at V and 10 bases at J, leaving 8 bases unmatched. The CDR3 is 14 residues long. The CDR3 is CASKSGQGPSPLHF. CDR3 in DNA: TGTGCCAGTAAGTCCGGACAGGGGCCCTCACCCCTCCACTTT.

The chain has TRBV9 and TRBJ2-7, with D unclear. V was clipped by 3 bases and J by 4 bases, with 17 bases between them. The CDR3 is made up of 15 amino acids. Germline CDR1 reads SGDLS; CDR2 reads YYNGEE. CDR3 coding DNA: TGTGCCAGCAGCGATCCGGACCGAGCAATTTACGAGCAGTACTTC. Its translation is CASSDPDRAIYEQYF.

The chain employs TRBV5-4 and TRBJ1-2; no clear D gene. CDR3 length: 13 amino acids. The V end lost 1 base, the J end lost 5 bases, and 9 bases lay between the germline ends. CDR1 and CDR2 from the germline V gene are SGHNT and YYREEE (reference sequence). CDR3 DNA: TGTGCCAGCAGCTTGCCGGGAGGGTATGGCTACACCTTC. Protein sequence: CASSLPGGYGYTF. Together with reference TRBV5-4 and TRBJ1-2, the CDR3 gives the full variable domain: ETGVTQSPTHLIKTRGQQVTLRCSSQSGHNTVSWYQQALGQGPQFIFQYYREEENGRGNFPPRFSGLQFPNYSSELNVNALELDDSALYLCASSLPGGYGYTFGSGTRLTVV.

On this clone itself: Other DNA sequences in the sample encode the same CDR3. This chain uses TRBV5-4 with TRBJ1-3; D call uncertain. CDR3 length equals 15 residues. The V and J ends lost 0 bases and 4 bases respectively, with 11 bases between them. Per germline, CDR1 SGHNT and CDR2 YYREEE (reference sequence). CDR3 nucleotides: TGTGCCAGCAGCTTGGACAGCCTTAGCGGAAACACCATATATTTT. Its translation is CASSLDSLSGNTIYF. Together with reference TRBV5-4 and TRBJ1-3, the CDR3 gives the full variable domain: ETGVTQSPTHLIKTRGQQVTLRCSSQSGHNTVSWYQQALGQGPQFIFQYYREEENGRGNFPPRFSGLQFPNYSSELNVNALELDDSALYLCASSLDSLSGNTIYFGEGSWLTVV.

J is TRBJ1-2 and V is TRBV6-5; TRBD1 matches 9 bases. The V gene's germline CDR1 is MNHEY and CDR2 SVGAGI. With V trimmed by 6 bases and J by 9 bases, 11 bases remained unmatched. This CDR3 region has 14 residues. DNA of the CDR3: TGTGCCAGCAGCCGAGAGGGACAGGGTATACGCTACACCTTC. It yields the protein CASSREGQGIRYTF.

The chain couples TRBV19 to TRBJ1-4; D perhaps matches TRBD1 (6 bases). CDR3 size: 12 residues. Trimming stripped 6 bases from V and 7 bases from J, with 9 bases between. CDR1 LNHDA and CDR2 SQIVND come from the germline V gene (reference sequence). CDR3 nucleotide sequence: TGTGCCAGTAGGGGAGGGGGTGAAAAACTGTTTTTT. Protein product: CASRGGGEKLFF.

This clone was detected a few times. The chain is built from TRBV6-5 and TRBJ2-3, with 10 bases aligning to TRBD2. The junction had 10 bases not matched to a gene; V was cut back by 6 bases and J by 7 bases. The CDR3 has 15 amino acids. Germline V lookup: CDR1 MNHEY, CDR2 SVGAGI. CDR3 coding DNA: TGTGCCAGCAGGAGGGGAGCGGGGGGGCCGAATACGCAGTATTTT. This codes for CASRRGAGGPNTQYF.

The chain links TRBV12-3 or TRBV12-4 to TRBJ1-1; D is undetermined. This CDR3 has 12 residues. Trimming took off 2 bases at V and 10 bases at J, with 11 bases between the two ends. The CDR3 region has the DNA TGTGCCAGCAGTTTACGGTATACTTTAGCTTTCTTT. Protein: CASSLRYTLAFF.

The genes are TRBV21-1 and TRBJ2-5. TRBV21-1 represents a pseudogene. The CDR3 spans 9 residues. The CDR3 region is CATKGFGYF. The CDR3 DNA reads as TGTGCCACCAAAGGATTTGGGTACTTC.

The chain joins TRBV13 to TRBJ2-3; TRBD2 is a possible D gene (6 bases). The CDR3 runs to 15 residues. Germline V CDR1 and CDR2: PRHDT, FYEKMQ (reference sequence). Trimming left V 1 base short and J 2 bases short, with 10 bases between. CDR3 bases: TGTGCCAGCAGCTTAGTTGCGGGACTCACAGATACGCAGTATTTT. Residues: CASSLVAGLTDTQYF.

The chain combines TRBV5-1 with TRBJ2-1, with D tentatively TRBD1 (6 bases). The ends were cut back, 1 base at V and 3 bases at J, with 11 bases in the middle. The CDR3 has 15 amino acids. Germline V gene data show CDR1 as SGHRS and CDR2 as YFSETQ. The chain's CDR3 is CASSLTGRNYNEQFF. The CDR3 DNA reads as TGCGCCAGCAGCTTGACAGGGCGAAACTACAATGAGCAGTTCTTC.

V gene TRBV6-1 combines with J gene TRBJ2-2; D gene ambiguous. Trimming removed 2 bases at V and 5 bases at J, with 9 bases between. There are 14 residues in the CDR3. Germline assignment: CDR1 MNHNS and CDR2 SASEGT. DNA of the CDR3: TGTGCCAGCAGTGAAAGGTTTTCAACCGGGGAGCTGTTTTTT. Protein product: CASSERFSTGELFF.

This chain joins TRBV19 and TRBJ2-7; 12 nucleotides match TRBD2. The V segment lost 5 bases and the J segment 3 bases; nucleotides outside the gene matches: 5. The CDR3 is made up of 15 amino acids. The germline gives CDR1 LNHDA, CDR2 SQIVND (reference sequence). CDR3: CASSVGLAGIYEQYF. CDR3 coding DNA: TGTGCCAGTAGTGTAGGACTAGCGGGGATCTACGAGCAGTACTTC.

The chain uses TRBV27 and TRBJ2-2; D not certain. This CDR3 region has 14 residues. Trimming stripped 4 bases from V and 3 bases from J, with 9 bases between. Germline V gene data show CDR1 as MNHEY and CDR2 as SMNVEV (reference sequence). CDR3 sequence (DNA): TGTGCCAGCAGTTCCGTGAGCTACACCGGGGAGCTGTTTTTT. Encoded protein: CASSSVSYTGELFF.

The chain couples TRBV9 to TRBJ1-1; weak D call: TRBD1 (5 bases). V was clipped by 2 bases and J by 0 bases, with 11 bases between them. Germline V gene data show CDR1 as SGDLS and CDR2 as YYNGEE. The CDR3 consists of 15 residues. The CDR3 DNA is TGTGCCAGCAGCGTGTTTCAGGGAATGAACACTGAAGCTTTCTTT. The encoded protein is CASSVFQGMNTEAFF.

The chain combines TRBV13 with TRBJ2-1, with 10 bases fitting TRBD2. V lost 5 bases to trimming and J lost 3 bases; unmatched junction nucleotides: 4. The germline V gene has CDR1 PRHDT and CDR2 FYEKMQ (reference sequence). The length of the CDR3 is 15 residues. The CDR3 loop is CASSLPSGGYNEQFF. The CDR3 nucleotides read TGTGCCAGCAGCCTTCCTAGCGGGGGCTACAATGAGCAGTTCTTC.

The chain uses TRBV5-1 and TRBJ1-5; D unclear. CDR1 SGHRS and CDR2 YFSETQ come from the germline V gene. The CDR3 runs 13 residues. V was trimmed by 0 bases and J by 6 bases, leaving 7 bases between them. This chain's CDR3 is CASSLGGGQPQHF. Here the CDR3 DNA reads TGCGCCAGCAGCTTGGGGGGTGGTCAGCCCCAGCATTTT.

The V and J genes are TRBV4-2 and TRBJ1-5, with D perhaps matching TRBD1 (5 bases). Germline V lookup: CDR1 LGHNA, CDR2 YNFKEQ. V lost 0 bases to trimming and J lost 9 bases, with 12 bases between them. This CDR3 region has 14 residues. CDR3 amino acids: CASSQDPGPTPQHF. The CDR3 region has the DNA TGTGCCAGCAGCCAAGATCCAGGGCCTACGCCCCAGCATTTT.

The V call is TRBV4-2, the J call TRBJ2-1; 11 bases are a match to TRBD2. The CDR3 runs to 16 residues. The germline gives CDR1 LGHNA, CDR2 YNFKEQ. The ends lost 6 bases at V and 7 bases at J; junction bases unmatched: 11. CDR3 in DNA: TGTGCCAGCAGACCCCCCGGGACTAGCGGTCATAATGAGCAGTTCTTC. Its protein is CASRPPGTSGHNEQFF.

The chain employs TRBV12-3 or TRBV12-4 and TRBJ1-1; weak D call: TRBD1 (5 bases). Trimming took 6 bases from V and 7 from J, leaving 9 bases between them. This CDR3 is 11 amino acids long. Here the CDR3 reads CASRRTGEAFF. The CDR3, as DNA: TGTGCCAGCAGGAGAACAGGTGAAGCTTTCTTT.

This clone was observed a handful of times. The chain uses TRBV19 and TRBJ2-7; no firm D call. Trimming pared 3 bases from V and 2 bases from J, leaving 8 bases between. This CDR3 comprises 13 residues. CDR1 is LNHDA, CDR2 SQIVND, per germline (reference sequence). The chain's CDR3 is CASSINAAYEQYF. The CDR3 bases are TGTGCCAGTAGTATTAACGCAGCCTACGAGCAGTACTTC.

The chain joins TRBV3-1 (or the pseudogene TRBV3-2) to TRBJ1-6; D ambiguous. V was pared by 1 base and J by 0 bases, with 7 bases between. The length of the CDR3 is 16 residues. Germline lookup yields CDR1 LGHDT and CDR2 YNNKEL (reference sequence). The CDR3 region has the DNA TGTGCCAGCAGCCAAGGGTCACTCTCCTATAATTCACCCCTCCACTTT. Encoded protein: CASSQGSLSYNSPLHF.